This T cell receptor beta chain stems from a study of T cells expressing NK-cell markers (dated by TCRdb to the early 2020s). Regarding the study in general: Three sorted T-cell subsets (CD3+CD56+NKG2C+, CD3+CD56+NKG2C- and CD3+CD56-NKG2C+) from several donors had their TCR beta-chain repertoires profiled. Sequencing of the libraries produced 2 x 150 bp reads on Illumina HiSeq 2000/2500, MiSeq or NextSeq. Among the eight sequenced donors, seven were HCMV-seropositive and one was HCMV-seronegative. The eight sequenced donors were randomly selected healthy volunteers, three men and five women.

A note on this clonotype: Its target antigen remains unknown.

TCRdb shows the sequencer as Illumina HiSeq 2000. TCR beta cDNA libraries were prepared using 5'RACE template switching, which introduced a universal primer site and unique molecular identifiers. cDNA synthesis was primed from the TCR beta constant segment, followed by two successive PCR amplification steps. The published analysis was carried out like this. MIGEC was used to demultiplex reads and group reads by UMI, and MiTCR was used to assemble and quantify clonotypes. To exclude erroneous sequences, any TCR cDNA sequence not supported by at least two reads was discarded. Downstream repertoire analysis used the tcR package, and clonotypes were matched across fractions by CDR3 nucleotide sequence plus V segment. VDJmatch was used to annotate antigen specificity against VDJdb, with one amino acid substitution in CDR3 permitted. TCRdb reprocessed the reads, and each CDR3 protein sequence is entered once, without DNA. The V and J calls here are based on TCRdb, not the publication. The sample's clone listing holds 200,000 to 300,000 distinct CDR3 sequences. Of the sample, around 3.9% is held by the ten largest clones.

Looking up the germline V gene yields CDR1 SQVTM and CDR2 ANQGSEA. Including cysteine and phenylalanine, the CDR3 has 14 amino acids. Only the protein is available. Findings and caveats that apply to the study as a whole: Whether the expanded NKG2C-expressing T cell clones were specific for HCMV antigens remained unclear. Those dominant clonotypes were again the most abundant among CD3+CD56-NKG2C+ cells in a handful of donors, at roughly 28.3-60.1%. In six donors, the dominant CD3+CD56+NKG2C+ clonotypes ranked among the top 10 CD8+ clonotypes, making up about 1.0-8% of CD8+ T cells.

To determine HCMV serostatus, a commercial ELISA kit was used to detect HCMV-specific IgG in serum. Ficoll density gradient centrifugation was used to isolate peripheral blood mononuclear cells from blood. The sequenced sample was blood T cells: a sorted CD56 or NKG2C T cell subset, CD4+ or CD8+ T cells, or bulk PBMC T cells (not recorded which). This TCR came from a woman aged 18-69 years in good health. The rearrangement combines TRBV29-1 with TRBJ2-1; absent DNA, TCRdb's TRBD2 call cannot be checked. The CDR3 region reads CSVVGLAYYNEQFF.